This T cell receptor (beta chain) was documented in a study of cytomegalovirus exposure and HLA in healthy donors. Both 60 Vbeta primers and 13 Jbeta primers went into the PCR. Clones were read by immunoSEQ multiplex PCR, and TCRdb kept only the in-frame ones, dropping some. The table lists approximately 86,000 clones, about two thirds of them singletons. This TCR was recovered from a man in his sixties in good health and CMV-seronegative. Sample: PBMCs.

CDR3 DNA: TGTGCCAGCAGCCCAGGGGGGCAGCGAGTCTACGAGCAGTACTTC. Protein sequence: CASSPGGQRVYEQYF. V and J are TRBV11-3 and TRBJ2-7; the D gene is possibly TRBD1 (7 bases). V was clipped by 5 bases and J by 3 bases, with 17 bases between them. The germline V gene has CDR1 SGHNT and CDR2 YENEEA. The CDR3 sequence is 15 residues long.